The 24 T cell receptor beta chains listed next were all sequenced from one sample in a study of Tregs in tolerant kidney transplant recipients. The data were produced by immunoSEQ multiplex PCR, yet TCRdb's version contains in-frame clones alone and is incomplete. This sample's clone table lists approximately 30,000 clones. The nonmyeloablative bone marrow transplants came from related graft donors, with transient mixed chimerism. The sample was CD4+ T cells from blood (PBMCs), taken 24 months after the transplant. The receptors were gathered from a human patient who received a combined kidney and bone marrow transplant. Some T cells may be provided by the graft donor.

As regards this clone: The read terminates 3 residues ahead of where the CDR3 ends, so the germline J gene completes it. The chain employs TRBV7-2 and TRBJ1-2, with D unclear. The length of the CDR3 is 14 residues. Deletions cut 5 bases from V and 4 bases from J, with 14 bases between. Germline V gives CDR1 SGHTA, CDR2 FQGNSA. CDR3 bases read: TGTGCCAGCAGCCCCTACCGCAGGCCCTATGGC. The encoded protein is CASSPYRRPYG. The whole CDR3 region reads CASSPYRRPYGYTF.

Concerning this clone: The read terminates 3 residues ahead of where the CDR3 ends, so the germline J gene completes it. V and J are TRBV2 and TRBJ2-1; 10 nucleotides line up with TRBD2. Germline trimming cut 7 bases from V and 2 bases from J; bases unmatched to any gene: 2. CDR1 is SNHLY, CDR2 FYNNEI, per germline. This CDR3 is built from 14 residues. CDR3 bases read: TGTGCCAGCAAGCTAGCGGGAGCCTACAATGAG. This codes for CASKLAGAYNE. The CDR3 in full is CASKLAGAYNEQFF. Using reference TRBV2 and TRBJ2-1 for the parts outside the CDR3, the full variable domain is EPEVTQTPSHQVTQMGQEVILRCVPISNHLYFYWYRQILGQKVEFLVSFYNNEISEKSEIFDDQFSVERPDGSNFTLKIRSTKLEDSAMYFCASKLAGAYNEQFFGPGTRLTVL.

Note on this clone: The read falls 3 residues short of the CDR3 end, and the missing part is taken from the germline J gene. The rearrangement links TRBV20-1 to TRBJ2-1; maybe TRBD2 (6 bases). This CDR3 is built from 15 residues. The V end was cut by 5 bases, the J end by 4 bases, with 18 bases between. Germline V CDR1 and CDR2: DFQATT, SNEGSKA (reference sequence). The part of the CDR3 DNA that was read is TGCAGTGCTCCCGCGGGTAGCGGCGCATACAATGAG. Translation gives CSAPAGSGAYNE. The whole CDR3 is CSAPAGSGAYNEQFF.

Turning to this clone: The read finishes 3 residues shy of the CDR3 end, and the germline J gene is used to complete it. The J gene is TRBJ1-1, the V gene TRBV30; TRBD1 might be the D (5 bases). This CDR3 is 14 amino acids long. Germline-derived CDR1 and CDR2 are GTSNPN and SVGIG (reference sequence). V was pared by 2 bases and J by 4 bases, with 14 bases between. The CDR3 DNA, read in part, is TGTGCCTGGAGTTCGGCCAGAGGGGCCACTGAA. This sequence encodes CAWSSARGATE. The full CDR3 sequence reads CAWSSARGATEAFF. Combining the CDR3 with reference TRBV30 and TRBJ1-1 gives the whole variable domain SQTIHQWPATLVQPVGSPLSLECTVEGTSNPNLYWYRQAAGRGLQLLFYSVGIGQISSEVPQNLSASRPQDRQFILSSKKLLLSDSGFYLCAWSSARGATEAFFGQGTRLTVV.

The DNA read from the CDR3 is TGCAGCGTTGAACGTCCAGGGGTTCCCACTGAA. Protein: CSVERPGVPTE. In full, the CDR3 reads CSVERPGVPTEAFF. The rearrangement joins TRBV29-1 to TRBJ1-1; possibly TRBD1 for D (6 bases). The CDR3 end lies 3 residues beyond the end of the read and is filled in from the germline J gene. The ends were cut back, 2 bases at V and 4 bases at J, with 14 bases in the middle. This CDR3 is 14 amino acids long. The germline CDR1 and CDR2 sequences are SQVTM and ANQGSEA.

Concerning this clone itself: Coverage ceases 3 residues before the CDR3 finishes, and the germline J gene fills in the end. The chain carries TRBV5-1 and TRBJ2-2; 7 nucleotides match TRBD1. After removal of 0 bases from V and 0 bases from J, the junction contained 2 bases not matched to a gene. The germline V gene has CDR1 SGHRS and CDR2 YFSETQ. The length of the CDR3 is 16 residues. The chain's CDR3 is CASSLGDRANTGELFF. The DNA read from the CDR3 is TGCGCCAGCAGCTTGGGGGACAGAGCGAACACCGGGGAG.

On this clone: The DNA ends 3 residues before the CDR3 does, and the rest of the CDR3 is filled in from the germline J gene. The genes are TRBV11-2 and TRBJ2-3; 7 bases line up with TRBD1. With V trimmed by 5 bases and J by 3 bases, 8 bases remained unmatched. CDR1 is SGHAT, CDR2 FQNNGV, per germline. The CDR3 contains 15 residues. The CDR3 region is CASSRGQVGTDTQYF. The sequenced CDR3 bases are TGTGCCAGCAGCCGAGGACAGGTGGGGACAGATACG.

Of note for this clone: Germline and junction disagree at one end, which may indicate a read error. The read gets to within 3 residues of the CDR3 end, and the germline J gene fills in the rest. The chain links TRBV7-7 to TRBJ2-2, with 7 bases that match TRBD1. The CDR3 sequence is 16 residues long. CDR1 and CDR2 from the germline V gene are SSHAT and FNYEAQ (reference sequence). CDR3 protein: CASSPSWDSNTGELFF. The CDR3 DNA, read in part, is TGTGCTAGCAGCCCAAGTTGGGACAGCAACACCGGGGAG.

According to its frequency, this clone is medium-sized. The read comes to an end 3 residues before the CDR3 does, leaving the germline J gene to fill in the end. V is TRBV20-1 and J is TRBJ2-1, with 10 bases identical to TRBD2. The V segment lost 5 bases and the J segment 8 bases; nucleotides outside the gene matches: 12. The CDR3 extends over 15 amino acids. The V gene's germline CDR1 is DFQATT and CDR2 SNEGSKA (reference sequence). Here the CDR3 reads CSAATGTSVRDEQFF. The sequenced CDR3 bases are TGCAGTGCTGCGACCGGGACTAGCGTGCGGGATGAG.

Remarks on this clone: The read terminates 3 residues before the CDR3 end, so the remaining end is supplied by the germline J gene. The chain employs TRBV5-1 and TRBJ2-1; TRBD2 agrees at 15 bases. The CDR3 loop spans 18 amino acids. The germline CDR1 and CDR2 sequences are SGHRS and YFSETQ. With V trimmed by 4 bases and J by 4 bases, 9 bases remained unmatched. The CDR3 protein is CASSGTSGRWGQYNEQFF. The sequenced CDR3 bases are TGCGCCAGCAGCGGGACTAGCGGGAGGTGGGGACAATACAATGAG.

For this clone: The read terminates 3 residues before the CDR3 end, so the remaining end is supplied by the germline J gene. This chain joins TRBV6-1 and TRBJ1-5, with D unclear. Deletions cut 1 base from V and 9 bases from J, with 4 bases between. The CDR3 extends over 11 amino acids. Germline V gives CDR1 MNHNS, CDR2 SASEGT. The CDR3 spells CASSEVSPQHF. The CDR3 bases that were read are TGTGCCAGCAGTGAAGTATCGCCC.

Note on this clone: Sequencing ends 3 residues short of the CDR3 end; the germline J gene provides the rest. The chain has TRBV5-1 and TRBJ2-2; D gene uncertain. CDR3 length: 14 residues. The germline V gene has CDR1 SGHRS and CDR2 YFSETQ. V dropped 0 bases and J dropped 1 base, with 4 bases sitting between them. The CDR3 protein is CASSLAGNTGELFF. The part of the CDR3 DNA that was read is TGCGCCAGCAGCTTGGCCGGGAACACCGGGGAG.

The CDR3 bases that were read are TGTGCCAGCTCACCAACGCAAGCGGGCGTTTACGAG. As protein: CASSPTQAGVYE. The complete CDR3 protein is CASSPTQAGVYEQYF. The rearrangement joins TRBV18 to TRBJ2-7; weak D call: TRBD2 (6 bases). The CDR3 extends 3 residues past the end of the read, so its final part is completed from the germline J gene. There are 15 residues in the CDR3. Per germline, CDR1 KGHSH and CDR2 LQKENI. The V gene lost 2 bases and the J gene lost 4 bases, with 15 bases spanning the gap.

Of note for this clone: The missing CDR3 end, 3 residues past where the read stops, is filled in from the germline J gene. This rearrangement joins TRBV2 to TRBJ2-1, with 12 bases identical to TRBD2. The germline V gene has CDR1 SNHLY and CDR2 FYNNEI. V trimming: 4 bases; J trimming: 4 bases; junction bases outside the gene matches: 2. This CDR3 has 15 amino acids. Partial CDR3 DNA: TGTGCCAGCAGTGGACTAGCGGGAGTGTACAATGAG. It specifies CASSGLAGVYNE. In full, the CDR3 reads CASSGLAGVYNEQFF.

Notes on this clone: The sequence runs out 3 residues before the end of the CDR3; the remainder is reconstructed from the germline J gene. This chain joins TRBV11-3 and TRBJ2-3; D is perhaps TRBD1 (5 bases). V was cut by 0 bases and J by 1 base, with 8 bases left in between. The V gene's germline CDR1 is SGHNT and CDR2 YENEEA. This CDR3 has 15 residues. The CDR3 loop reads CASSLEGRGTDTQYF. The covered CDR3 bases are TGTGCCAGCAGCTTAGAGGGCAGGGGCACAGATACG.

The CDR3 reads CSARGPTYNEQFF. The sequenced CDR3 bases are TGCAGTGCAAGGGGGCCCACCTACAATGAG. This chain connects TRBV20-1 to TRBJ2-1; 7 bases align to TRBD1. Read sequence stops 3 residues before the CDR3 end, and the germline J gene provides the missing end. Germline V gene data show CDR1 as DFQATT and CDR2 as SNEGSKA (reference sequence). This CDR3 is built from 13 residues. V was clipped by 6 bases and J by 2 bases; unmatched bases: 4.

Concerning this clone: The CDR3 end is not reached by the read, which stops 3 residues before it; the germline J gene fills it in. The V call is TRBV5-1, the J call TRBJ1-1, with a tentative D call TRBD1 (5 bases). Looked up from germline, CDR1 is SGHRS and CDR2 is YFSETQ. Trimming removed 2 bases at V and 2 bases at J, with 13 bases between. The CDR3 contains 15 residues. CDR3 in amino acids: CASSFQGIENTEAFF. The CDR3 bases that were read are TGCGCCAGCAGCTTCCAGGGAATAGAAAACACTGAA.

As regards this clone: The read ends 3 residues shy of where the CDR3 ends; the end is completed using the germline J gene. This chain links TRBV18 with TRBJ2-3; D gene ambiguous. The length of the CDR3 is 13 residues. CDR1 is KGHSH, CDR2 LQKENI, per germline. V was cut by 4 bases and J by 6 bases, with 11 bases left in between. The CDR3 DNA, read in part, is TGTGCCAGCTCACGTCCCCCTGTTGATACG. This sequence encodes CASSRPPVDT. The CDR3, in full, reads CASSRPPVDTQYF.

As for this clone: From the germline J gene comes the end of the CDR3, since the read stops 3 residues before it. V usage is TRBV7-9 and J usage is TRBJ2-5, with D possibly TRBD2 on 6 matching bases. Trimming removed 5 bases at V and 4 bases at J, with 14 bases between. The CDR3 consists of 14 residues. The germline V gene encodes CDR1 SEHNR and CDR2 FQNEAQ (reference sequence). The CDR3 sequence is CASSPPGVGETQYF. The covered CDR3 bases are TGTGCCAGCAGCCCCCCGGGGGTCGGAGAGACC. Together with reference TRBV7-9 and TRBJ2-5, the CDR3 gives the full variable domain: DTGVSQNPRHKITKRGQNVTFRCDPISEHNRLYWYRQTLGQGPEFLTYFQNEAQLEKSRLLSDRFSAERPKGSFSTLEIQRTEQGDSAMYLCASSPPGVGETQYFGPGTRLLVL.

Partial CDR3 DNA: TGCAGCGTTGTCCCTAGCGGGGGGTATACG. It codes for CSVVPSGGYT. The whole CDR3 is CSVVPSGGYTQYF. The chain carries TRBV29-1 and TRBJ2-3; 11 nucleotides line up with TRBD2. Read data end 3 residues before the CDR3 end; the end is taken from the germline J gene. Germline loops: CDR1 SQVTM, CDR2 ANQGSEA. Trimming at V came to 4 bases and at J to 7 bases, leaving 4 bases not matched to a gene. The CDR3 has 13 residues.

With respect to this clone: The read finishes 3 residues shy of the CDR3 end, and the germline J gene is used to complete it. This rearrangement joins TRBV29-1 to TRBJ2-1, with D unresolved. This CDR3 is 11 amino acids long. CDR1 is SQVTM and CDR2 is ANQGSEA in the germline V gene. V lost 5 bases and J 4 bases, leaving 6 bases between the germline ends. CDR3 residues: CSVNSYNEQFF. The DNA read from the CDR3 is TGCAGCGTTAATTCTTACAATGAG.

Details on this clone: Sequencing ends 3 residues short of the CDR3 end; the germline J gene provides the rest. V usage is TRBV5-1 and J usage is TRBJ1-4; D unclear. V was clipped by 4 bases and J by 0 bases, with 13 bases between them. Per germline, CDR1 SGHRS and CDR2 YFSETQ. The CDR3 spans 16 residues. CDR3 amino acids: CASSLTEGATNEKLFF. The sequenced CDR3 bases are TGCGCCAGCAGCCTGACGGAGGGTGCAACTAATGAAAAA.

A remark on this clone: Read data end 3 residues before the CDR3 end; the end is taken from the germline J gene. The V gene is TRBV20-1, the J gene TRBJ1-5; maybe TRBD1 (6 bases). The CDR3 has 13 amino acids. The V end was cut by 4 bases, the J end by 5 bases, with 12 bases between. Germline CDR1 and CDR2: DFQATT and SNEGSKA (reference sequence). CDR3 sequence reads: CSATRQADQPQHF. CDR3 bases read: TGCAGTGCTACCCGACAGGCCGATCAGCCC.

On this clone: The read ends 3 residues shy of where the CDR3 ends; the end is completed using the germline J gene. This chain links TRBV5-1 with TRBJ2-1; the match to TRBD2 covers 8 bases. V trimming: 4 bases; J trimming: 7 bases; junction bases outside the gene matches: 19. The CDR3 loop spans 18 amino acids. Looked up from germline, CDR1 is SGHRS and CDR2 is YFSETQ. The sequenced CDR3 bases are TGCGCCAGCAGCCCCCTAGCGGGCTCCTGGGGAGCAGAAAATGAG. This codes for CASSPLAGSWGAENE. The whole CDR3 is CASSPLAGSWGAENEQFF.